The 2 T cell receptor beta chains given below trace back to one sample, sequenced in a study of blood T cell repertoires in COVID-19. Generated by immunoSEQ multiplex PCR, the TCRdb table keeps only in-frame clones and is missing some. The sample has approximately 70,000 clones; under 95% are singletons. Material: peripheral blood. The source of these receptors is a human donor in a cohort sampled during active COVID-19.

V and J are TRBV28 and TRBJ1-2; possible D gene TRBD1, 5 bases. Per germline, CDR1 MDHEN and CDR2 SYDVKM. Between the trimmed V and J ends, which lost 5 bases and 2 bases, there was a span of 15 bases. The CDR3 is 15 amino acids. The chain's CDR3 is CASSGPDRTNYGYTF. Written as DNA, the CDR3 is TGTGCCAGCAGTGGGCCTGACAGAACCAACTATGGCTACACCTTC.

This chain joins TRBV11-2 and TRBJ2-5, with D possibly TRBD2 on 6 matching bases. The CDR3 sequence is 19 residues long. CDR1 is SGHAT, CDR2 FQNNGV, per germline. Trimming pared 5 bases from V and 3 bases from J, leaving 28 bases between. CDR3 protein: CASSPLRGGEARTKETQYF. The CDR3 DNA sequence: TGTGCCAGCAGCCCCCTACGTGGCGGGGAGGCAAGAACTAAAGAGACCCAGTACTTC.